This paragraph reports one T cell receptor (beta chain). The antigen is not known. The data belong to a study of shared clonotypes between healthy human individuals. Study-level information: The composition of the donors was two women and three men aged 18 to 49.

Sorted-subset replicate PCR reactions were performed with around 210 ng DNA, corresponding to roughly 30,000 T cell genomes. Profiled with immunoSEQ multiplex PCR; TCRdb holds only in-frame clones, not every one. The sample comprises approximately 2,000,000 clones, about 90% of which are singletons, and 0.3% to 0.4% rests with the top ten. With 0 bases removed from V and 3 bases from J, the gap between germline ends came to 13 bases. This CDR3 has 15 residues. Germline V gives CDR1 SGHNT, CDR2 YYREEE (reference sequence). Findings and caveats of the study: In general, naive subsets displayed greater estimated richness than memory subsets did. When compared with the clonotypes that were shared by all four sorted-subset donors, the non-shared clonotypes turned out to have lower generation probabilities.

This chain links TRBV5-4 with TRBJ2-7; D not resolved. The sequence derives from a man aged 18 to 30 in good health. Some clones in this sample may be carry-over from other donors' samples. Sequencing was done on a sample of naive CD4+ T cells from PBMCs. Subset meaning: CD45RA+ positively selected. Here the CDR3 DNA reads TGTGCCAGCAGCTTGGGCGAGGTGGGAAGCTACGAGCAGTACTTC. This gives the protein CASSLGEVGSYEQYF.